This T cell receptor beta chain was recovered during a study of spatial heterogeneity in lung cancer. About the research overall: A strong correlation was found between TCR transcript counts in tumor regions and a T cell module score derived from matched bulk RNA-seq. Combinations of a unique TCR and a UMI were tallied in raw reads, and on average each appeared more than ten times. The study, taken as a whole, reports: The number of expanded tumor alpha and beta chains correlated with mutation number.

This clonotype was seen ten or more times. Its antigen is as yet unknown. Time point noted: sample taken at primary tumor resection. TCRdb analysed the 5' RACE reads with MiXCR anew, one entry per CDR3 protein. Here the sample spans around 5,000 distinct CDR3 sequences, 7% to 8.5% being singletons. CDR3 length: 16 residues. Germline assignment: CDR1 LGHNA and CDR2 YNFKEQ. The V gene end was trimmed by 4 bases and the J gene end by 2 bases; junction bases not matched to a gene: 5. The sample was lung tumor tissue, taken at surgery. The clonotype was recovered from a male donor with early-stage non-small cell lung cancer. The J gene is TRBJ2-1, the V gene TRBV4-2, with TRBD2 matching 10 bases. The CDR3 DNA reads as TGTGCCAGCAGCCCCCAACTAGCGGGGACCTACAATGAGCAGTTCTTC. This translates into CASSPQLAGTYNEQFF.